The clone carrying this T cell receptor (beta chain) was detected only a few times. This specimen comes from a study of STAT5B mutations in CD4+ large granular lymphocyte leukemia. The assay was run at survey level. The method was immunoSEQ multiplex PCR; TCRdb's version includes in-frame clones alone and lacks a portion of them. The data hold around 27,000 clones, with less than 85% observed a single time. The sample comprised CD4+ T cells from blood buffy coats. The receptor comes from a human donor in good health.

The CDR3 DNA sequence: TGTGCCAGCAGTGAAGATTTACAGGGTGAAAAACTGTTTTTT. Its translation: CASSEDLQGEKLFF. The rearrangement links TRBV2 to TRBJ1-4, with a possible D match to TRBD1 (6 bases). Deletions cut 1 base from V and 7 bases from J, with 10 bases between. There are 14 residues in the CDR3. The germline CDR1 and CDR2 sequences are SNHLY and FYNNEI.